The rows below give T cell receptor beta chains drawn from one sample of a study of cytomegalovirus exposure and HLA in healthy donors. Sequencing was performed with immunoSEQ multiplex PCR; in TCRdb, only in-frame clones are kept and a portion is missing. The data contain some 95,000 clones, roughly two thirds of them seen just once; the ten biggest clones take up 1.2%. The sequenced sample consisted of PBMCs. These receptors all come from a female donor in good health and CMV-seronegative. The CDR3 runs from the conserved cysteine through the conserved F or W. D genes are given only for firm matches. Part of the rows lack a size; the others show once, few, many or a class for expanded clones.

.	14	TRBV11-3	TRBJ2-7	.	TGTGCCAGCAGCTTCAGGACTACTCCCTACGAGCAGTACTTC	CASSFRTTPYEQYF
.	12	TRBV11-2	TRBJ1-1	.	TGTGCCAGCAGCTTTACAGGGTTTGAAGCTTTCTTT	CASSFTGFEAFF
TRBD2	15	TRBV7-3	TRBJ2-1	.	TGTGCCAGCAGCCGGGGCGGGACTAGCGGGAATGAGCAGTTCTTC	CASSRGGTSGNEQFF
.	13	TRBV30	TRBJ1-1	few	TGTGCCTGGAGTGAGACAGGTCAGACTGAAGCTTTCTTT	CAWSETGQTEAFF
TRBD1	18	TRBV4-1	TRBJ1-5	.	TGCGCCAGCAGCAACCCGACAGGGGGGGAAATAGGCAATCAGCCCCAGCATTTT	CASSNPTGGEIGNQPQHF
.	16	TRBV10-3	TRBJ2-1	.	TGTGCCATCAGTGAAGCGGGTCGCGGGGGCAACAATGAGCAGTTCTTC	CAISEAGRGGNNEQFF
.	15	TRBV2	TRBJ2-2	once	TGTGCCGGCCAACGGGCCCCGGGGGACGGGAGGGAGCTGTTTTTT	CAGQRAPGDGRELFF
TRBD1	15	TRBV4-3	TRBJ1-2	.	TGCGCCAGCAGCCTCGACAGGGCGGCTAACTATGGCTACACCTTC	CASSLDRAANYGYTF
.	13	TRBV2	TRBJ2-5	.	TGTGCCAGCAGTCCAGACCGGGTTGAGACCCAGTACTTC	CASSPDRVETQYF
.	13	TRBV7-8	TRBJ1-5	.	TGTGCCAGCACACTATCCCAGGGCCAGCCCCAGCATTTT	CASTLSQGQPQHF
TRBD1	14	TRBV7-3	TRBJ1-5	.	TGTGCCAGCAGCTTACCGGGGACAGATCAGCCCCAGCATTTT	CASSLPGTDQPQHF
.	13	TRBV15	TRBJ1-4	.	TGTGCCACCATGGGGGGTGGGGGAGGAAAACTGTTTTTT	CATMGGGGGKLFF
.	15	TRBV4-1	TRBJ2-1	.	TGCGCCAGCAGCCGAGCAGGGGGGAACTACAATGAGCAGTTCTTC	CASSRAGGNYNEQFF
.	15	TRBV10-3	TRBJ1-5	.	TGTGCCATCAGTGGTACGGGATTTAGCAATCAGCCCCAGCATTTT	CAISGTGFSNQPQHF
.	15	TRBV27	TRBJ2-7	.	TGTGCCAGCAGTTTGTCTAGTGCGACGATGTACGAGCAGTACTTC	CASSLSSATMYEQYF
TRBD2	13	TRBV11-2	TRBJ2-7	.	TGTGCCAGCAGCCCGCGGGGGAGCTACGAGCAGTACTTC	CASSPRGSYEQYF
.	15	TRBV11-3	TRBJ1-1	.	TGTGCCAGCAGCTTAATTCAGGGGTGGAACACTGAAGCTTTCTTT	CASSLIQGWNTEAFF
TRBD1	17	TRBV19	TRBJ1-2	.	TGTGCCAGTAGTACTCGGGGGACAGGGGGCTCGATATATGGCTACACCTTC	CASSTRGTGGSIYGYTF
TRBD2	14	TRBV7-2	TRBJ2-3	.	TGTGCCAGCAGCCTGCGGGGGAGCACAGATACGCAGTATTTT	CASSLRGSTDTQYF
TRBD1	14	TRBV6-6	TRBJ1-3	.	TGTGCCAGCGGCCGGGACAGGGAGTACACCACCATATATTTT	CASGRDREYTTIYF
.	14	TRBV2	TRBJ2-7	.	TGTGCCAGCAGTGTCCCTATGAGGGGGTACGAGCAGTACTTC	CASSVPMRGYEQYF
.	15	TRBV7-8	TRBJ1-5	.	TGTGCCAGCAGCCCAAATAGGGGTTTTGGTCAGCCCCAGCATTTT	CASSPNRGFGQPQHF
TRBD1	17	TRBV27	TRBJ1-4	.	TGTGCCAGCAGTCCAACCAGATCGGGACAGGGTACTGAAAAACTGTTTTTT	CASSPTRSGQGTEKLFF
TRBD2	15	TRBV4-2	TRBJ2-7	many	TGTGCCAGCAGCCAAGAGTCTAGCGGGAGCTACGAGCAGTACTTC	CASSQESSGSYEQYF
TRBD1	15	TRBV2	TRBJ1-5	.	TGTGCCAGCAGTGAGGTGGACAGGCCGTCTTCGCCCCAGCATTTT	CASSEVDRPSSPQHF
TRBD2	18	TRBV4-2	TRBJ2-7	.	TGTGCCAGCAGCCCGACAACCCTAGCGGGAGGGCCTTCCTACGAGCAGTACTTC	CASSPTTLAGGPSYEQYF
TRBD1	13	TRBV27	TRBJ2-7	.	TGTGCCAGCAGTTCAGGGGGAACCTACGAGCAGTACTTC	CASSSGGTYEQYF